This is a list of T cell receptor beta chains from one sample in a study of blood T cell repertoires in COVID-19. Sequenced by immunoSEQ multiplex PCR; TCRdb stores in-frame clones only, minus some. This table holds about 75,000 clones, approximately 82% found once. The specimen was peripheral blood. All receptors derive from a woman between 50 and 59 years old with acute or convalescent COVID-19. Each CDR3 is given with its conserved first and last residue. D genes are given only for firm matches. Some rows mark clone size as missing; the rest say once, few, many or name a class of expanded clone.

TRBJ2-6,.,TRBV6-5,.,TGTGCCAGCAGTTACGGGGCAGGGGCCAACGTCCTGACTTTC,CASSYGAGANVLTF
TRBJ2-7,TRBD1,TRBV18,.,TGTGCCAGCTCACCGCAGACAGGGAGCCACGAGCAGTACTTC,CASSPQTGSHEQYF
TRBJ2-7,TRBD2,TRBV9,.,TGTGCCAGCAGCGTAGGGGAGGGTTACGCCTCCTACGAGCAGTACTTC,CASSVGEGYASYEQYF
TRBJ2-3,TRBD2,TRBV6-2/TRBV6-3,once,TGTGCCAGCAGTCACCAGGCCGATAGCGGGACTAGCACAGATACGCAGTATTTT,CASSHQADSGTSTDTQYF
TRBJ1-5,.,TRBV28,.,TGTGCCAGCAGCACGGGCCGGGGACAGCCCCAGCATTTT,CASSTGRGQPQHF
TRBJ2-7,TRBD2,TRBV27,.,TGTGCCAGCAGACGGAGCTCTGCGGCGGGAGGGATATACGAGCAGTACTTC,CASRRSSAAGGIYEQYF
TRBJ2-7,.,TRBV4-3,.,TGCGCCAGCAGCCAAGACGACAGGAGGAACGAGCAGTACTTC,CASSQDDRRNEQYF
TRBJ2-5,.,TRBV7-3,.,TGTGCCAGCAGCCTAAGGGCCGACAGTATAGAGACCCAGTACTTC,CASSLRADSIETQYF
TRBJ2-4,TRBD2,TRBV19,.,TGTGCCAGTAGTTCACAGCGGGAGGGCGGCAAAAACATTCAGTACTTC,CASSSQREGGKNIQYF
TRBJ2-5,TRBD1,TRBV5-1,.,TGCGCCAGCAGCTTGGCACCCCCGGGACAGAGTTACCAAGAGACCCAGTACTTC,CASSLAPPGQSYQETQYF
TRBJ1-2,.,TRBV5-4,.,TGTGCCAGCAGCCAGAGTCCCAGACTATATGTATATGGCTACACCTTC,CASSQSPRLYVYGYTF
TRBJ1-4,TRBD1,TRBV19,.,TGTGCCAGTAGTATTCAAACAGGGGGCGCAGGTGAAAAACTGTTTTTT,CASSIQTGGAGEKLFF
TRBJ2-1,.,TRBV6-5,.,TGTGCCAGCACTCAACGGGGAGGGGGTTACAATGAGCAGTTCTTC,CASTQRGGGYNEQFF
TRBJ2-1,TRBD2,TRBV18,.,TGTGCCAGCTCACCCTCTGCCCTTAGCGGGGGCTCCTACAATGAGCAGTTCTTC,CASSPSALSGGSYNEQFF
TRBJ1-5,.,TRBV28,.,TGTGCCAGCAGCCCTACAGGGTTTAGTCAGCCCCAGCATTTT,CASSPTGFSQPQHF
TRBJ1-2,.,TRBV5-1,.,TGCGCCAGCAGCCCACAGACAGTGTCGTATGGCTACACCTTC,CASSPQTVSYGYTF
TRBJ1-4,TRBD1,TRBV7-2,.,TGTGCCAGCAGCTTACAGACAGGGGCGAGAGAAAAACTGTTTTTT,CASSLQTGAREKLFF
TRBJ1-5,.,TRBV11-2,.,TGTGCCAGCAGCTTAGGAATCGGCACAGGGAGCAATCAGCCCCAGCATTTT,CASSLGIGTGSNQPQHF
TRBJ1-3,TRBD1,TRBV5-1,.,TGCGCCAGCAGCTGGGACAGGGCAGGGACCATATATTTT,CASSWDRAGTIYF
TRBJ1-4,.,TRBV7-9,.,TGTGCCAGCAGCTTAGGTTTCAGGGAGGCTAATGAAAAACTGTTTTTT,CASSLGFREANEKLFF
TRBJ2-2,.,TRBV29-1,.,TGCAGCGTCCTAATCACGAACACCGGGGAGCTGTTTTTT,CSVLITNTGELFF
TRBJ2-2,TRBD2,TRBV27,.,TGTGCCAGCAGATCAATCGTCGGGGGGAGGGAGCTGTTTTTT,CASRSIVGGRELFF
TRBJ2-1,TRBD2,TRBV27,.,TGTGCCAGCAGTTTGGGTAGCGGGAGTCACAATGAGCAGTTCTTC,CASSLGSGSHNEQFF
TRBJ2-2,.,TRBV18,.,TGTGCCAGCTCACCATGGGAGTTAGGTGGTAACACCGGGGAGCTGTTTTTT,CASSPWELGGNTGELFF
TRBJ1-5,.,TRBV12-3/TRBV12-4,few,TGTGCCAGCACCCGGGGGGGGGATCAGCCCCAGCATTTT,CASTRGGDQPQHF
TRBJ2-7,TRBD2,TRBV6-5,.,TGTGCCAGCAGTCTTGCGGGAGTAGGGTACGAGCAGTACTTC,CASSLAGVGYEQYF
TRBJ2-7,.,TRBV27,.,TGTGCCAGCAGTAAGGGGGGGGCCGAGTACTTC,CASSKGGAEYF
TRBJ1-2,TRBD1,TRBV27,.,TGTGCCAGCAGTGGGGGGACACAGGGGGAGTATGGCTACACCTTC,CASSGGTQGEYGYTF
TRBJ2-7,.,TRBV20-1,.,TGCAGTGCTAGAACCGGGTACGAGCAGTACTTC,CSARTGYEQYF
TRBJ2-1,TRBD2,TRBV11-2,.,TGTGCCAGCACCCAAGACGAATTAGTGGCGGGGGGCCCCGGGTATGAGCAGTTCTTC,CASTQDELVAGGPGYEQFF
TRBJ2-3,TRBD1,TRBV6-5,.,TGTGCCAGCACCCTGGACAGGGGGGAAGATACGCAGTATTTT,CASTLDRGEDTQYF